One sample yielded the 5 T cell receptor beta chains listed below, sequenced in a study of T cells after yellow fever vaccination. TCRdb reprocessed the 5' RACE reads via MiXCR and lists one record per CDR3 protein. The sample lists over 300,000 distinct CDR3 sequences, about 3.5% occurring once. Specimen: PBMCs, collected on the day of the yellow fever booster vaccination. All receptors come from a man in his late teens or twenties who received the YFV17D yellow fever vaccine.

This clonotype was detected only a few times. The CDR3 DNA reads TGTGCCAGCAGCACACCAAACAGGGAGGGCTACACCTTC. Protein: CASSTPNREGYTF. This chain joins TRBV7-9 and TRBJ1-2; D might be TRBD1 (6 bases). This CDR3 comprises 13 residues. Between the trimmed V and J ends, which lost 5 bases and 8 bases, there was a span of 15 bases. Germline CDR1 reads SEHNR; CDR2 reads FQNEAQ (reference sequence).

The rearrangement uses TRBV30 and TRBJ1-1; maybe TRBD1 (5 bases). The length of the CDR3 is 13 residues. V was cut by 2 bases and J by 4 bases, with 11 bases left in between. Germline-derived CDR1 and CDR2 are GTSNPN and SVGIG (reference sequence). CDR3 nucleotide sequence: TGTGCCTGGAGTATCCAGGGTGGCACTGAAGCTTTCTTT. Translating gives CAWSIQGGTEAFF. The full variable domain, rest sourced from reference TRBV30 and TRBJ1-1, is SQTIHQWPATLVQPVGSPLSLECTVEGTSNPNLYWYRQAAGRGLQLLFYSVGIGQISSEVPQNLSASRPQDRQFILSSKKLLLSDSGFYLCAWSIQGGTEAFFGQGTRLTVV.

In this sample, this clonotype turned up many times. One end of the junction fails to match germline, which may point to a read error. The rearrangement joins TRBV7-2 to TRBJ2-3; D not certain. The CDR3 totals 12 residues. The germline V gene has CDR1 SGHTA and CDR2 FQGNSA. In nucleotides, the CDR3 is TGCGCCAGCAGCTCCGGCACAGATACGCAGTATTTT. Encoded protein: CASSSGTDTQYF. The full variable domain, with the rest looked up from reference TRBV7-2 and TRBJ2-3, is GAGVSQSPSNKVTEKGKDVELRCDPISGHTALYWYRQSLGQGLEFLIYFQGNSAPDKSGLPSDRFSAERTGGSVSTLTIQRTQQEDSAVYLCASSSGTDTQYFGPGTRLTVL.

V and J are TRBV5-1 and TRBJ2-2; no reliable D call. Looked up from germline, CDR1 is SGHRS and CDR2 is YFSETQ. This CDR3 has 14 amino acids. The V end was cut by 2 bases, the J end by 4 bases, with 9 bases between. CDR3 DNA: TGCGCCAGCAGCTTAGGTCCTACCACCGGGGAGCTGTTTTTT. It specifies CASSLGPTTGELFF.

This clonotype was seen at least ten times. This sequence joins TRBV29-1 and TRBJ2-6, with unresolved D. Trimming shortened V by 3 bases and J by 2 bases, and 8 bases separated the two germline ends. Germline V lookup: CDR1 SQVTM, CDR2 ANQGSEA. The CDR3 has 14 residues. CDR3 residues: CSVDSVAGANVLTF. The CDR3 DNA follows: TGCAGCGTTGATTCAGTGGCTGGGGCCAACGTCCTGACTTTC.